These 27 T cell receptor beta chains came from one sample sequenced in a study of cytomegalovirus exposure and HLA in healthy donors. 60 Vbeta and 13 Jbeta primers were used in PCR. Sequenced by immunoSEQ multiplex PCR; TCRdb stores in-frame clones only, minus some. Of 150,000 to 200,000 clones listed, around 80% are singletons. Material for sequencing was PBMCs. The receptor set was obtained from a man between 18 and 35 years old in good health and CMV-seronegative.

V gene TRBV5-4 combines with J gene TRBJ2-3; 10 bases agree with TRBD2. V lost 5 bases, J lost 0 bases, and 3 bases stayed unmatched. The V gene's germline CDR1 is SGHNT and CDR2 YYREEE (reference sequence). The CDR3 contains 15 residues. CDR3 coding DNA: TGTGCCAGCAGGTCGACTAGCGGGAGCACAGATACGCAGTATTTT. As protein: CASRSTSGSTDTQYF.

The V call is TRBV7-9, the J call TRBJ2-1, with D perhaps matching TRBD2 (6 bases). Trimming took off 5 bases at V and 0 bases at J, with 14 bases between the two ends. The CDR3 length is 16 residues. Germline lookup yields CDR1 SEHNR and CDR2 FQNEAQ (reference sequence). The CDR3 region has the DNA TGTGCCAGCAGCGTTATACGCGGGAACTCCTACAATGAGCAGTTCTTC. This translates into CASSVIRGNSYNEQFF.

This chain connects TRBV11-2 to TRBJ1-1; 7 bases are a match to TRBD1. The CDR3 totals 15 residues. Germline lookup yields CDR1 SGHAT and CDR2 FQNNGV. V was clipped by 1 base and J by 1 base; unmatched bases: 3. CDR3 sequence: CASSLVRTGNTEAFF. DNA of the CDR3: TGTGCCAGCAGCTTAGTTAGGACAGGGAACACTGAAGCTTTCTTT.

This chain links TRBV11-1 with TRBJ2-7; 9 nucleotides align to TRBD2. With V trimmed by 3 bases and J by 0 bases, 3 bases remained unmatched. The CDR3 is 15 residues long. Looked up from germline, CDR1 is SGHAT and CDR2 is FQDESV (reference sequence). DNA for the CDR3: TGTGCCAGCAGCTTCGGCGGGAGGGCCTCCTACGAGCAGTACTTC. This codes for CASSFGGRASYEQYF.

The chain recombines TRBV6-5 with TRBJ2-7; no definite D call. Trimming shortened V by 5 bases and J by 2 bases, and 13 bases separated the two germline ends. The CDR3 contains 14 residues. The V gene's germline CDR1 is MNHEY and CDR2 SVGAGI. For the CDR3, the DNA is TGTGCCAGCAGTCCCGGGTTAGCACCCTACGAGCAGTACTTC. This sequence encodes CASSPGLAPYEQYF.

The CDR3 spells CASSPPNTPIKTSRGDTIYF. The CDR3 coding sequence is TGTGCCAGCTCACCACCTAATACGCCAATAAAAACTTCCCGGGGGGACACCATATATTTT. The chain has TRBV18 and TRBJ1-3; tentative D call: TRBD1 (5 bases). CDR1 and CDR2 from the germline V gene are KGHSH and LQKENI. V was shortened by 0 bases and J by 8 bases, with 29 bases between the two germline ends. The CDR3 is made up of 20 amino acids. The whole variable domain, filled in from reference TRBV18 and TRBJ1-3, reads NAGVMQNPRHLVRRRGQEARLRCSPMKGHSHVYWYRQLPEEGLKFMVYLQKENIIDESGMPKERFSAEFPKEGPSILRIQQVVRGDSAAYFCASSPPNTPIKTSRGDTIYFGEGSWLTVV.

The chain joins TRBV7-9 to TRBJ1-2; D not certain. CDR1 SEHNR and CDR2 FQNEAQ come from the germline V gene (reference sequence). CDR3 length equals 15 residues. The V end was cut by 7 bases, the J end by 3 bases, with 18 bases between. CDR3 DNA: TGTGCCAGCATCCATGGGAGGGAGGGAGACTATGGCTACACCTTC. This gives the protein CASIHGREGDYGYTF. Complete variable domain (other parts from reference TRBV7-9 and TRBJ1-2): DTGVSQNPRHKITKRGQNVTFRCDPISEHNRLYWYRQTLGQGPEFLTYFQNEAQLEKSRLLSDRFSAERPKGSFSTLEIQRTEQGDSAMYLCASIHGREGDYGYTFGSGTRLTVV.

This chain uses TRBV7-3 with TRBJ2-3, with 7 bases fitting TRBD1. The CDR3 runs 16 residues. Germline loops: CDR1 SGHTA, CDR2 FQGTGA. V gave up 5 bases and J gave up 5 bases; unmatched junction bases: 13. In DNA, the CDR3 is TGTGCCAGCAGCCTATTAGACAGGGTAGGGGTAGATACGCAGTATTTT. Translation: CASSLLDRVGVDTQYF.

The chain recombines TRBV6-5 with TRBJ1-2; 9 bases agree with TRBD1. This CDR3 spans 15 amino acids. With V trimmed by 4 bases and J by 2 bases, 5 bases remained unmatched. CDR1 is MNHEY, CDR2 SVGAGI, per germline. CDR3 in DNA: TGTGCCAGCAGTTCCCCTGACAGGGGGAACTATGGCTACACCTTC. Encoded protein: CASSSPDRGNYGYTF.

The gene calls are TRBV7-9 and TRBJ1-1, with 9 bases that match TRBD1. The CDR3 covers 16 residues. The V gene end was trimmed by 6 bases and the J gene end by 6 bases; junction bases not matched to a gene: 14. Germline lookup yields CDR1 SEHNR and CDR2 FQNEAQ (reference sequence). CDR3 amino acids: CASSSGTGRSPAEAFF. Here the CDR3 DNA reads TGTGCCAGCAGTTCCGGGACAGGGAGGTCTCCTGCTGAAGCTTTCTTT.

The chain employs TRBV15 and TRBJ1-4, with TRBD1 matching over 8 bases. Germline CDR1 and CDR2: LNHNV and YYDKDF (reference sequence). The CDR3 is made up of 13 amino acids. After removal of 5 bases from V and 7 bases from J, the junction contained 3 bases not matched to a gene. DNA for the CDR3: TGTGCCACCAGCCGACAGGGGCGTGAAAAACTGTTTTTT. It codes for CATSRQGREKLFF.

The V gene is TRBV4-3, the J gene TRBJ2-7; 10 bases fit TRBD2. V shed 0 bases, J shed 7 bases, and the junction held 6 bases outside the gene matches. CDR3 length: 15 amino acids. Germline CDR1 reads LGHNA; CDR2 reads YSLEER. The DNA for the CDR3 is TGCGCCAGCAGCCAAGATGCTAGCGGGAGAGGTGAGCAGTACTTC. Protein: CASSQDASGRGEQYF.

Remarks on this clone: At one end, the junction sequence differs from germline, possibly due to a read error. This chain links TRBV7-9 with TRBJ1-2; D is ambiguous. Per the germline V gene, CDR1 is SEHNR and CDR2 is FQNEAQ (reference sequence). This CDR3 region has 12 residues. The CDR3 is CSSSLGSYGYTF. In DNA, the CDR3 is TGTTCCAGCAGCTTAGGGAGCTATGGCTACACCTTC.

This chain connects TRBV5-1 to TRBJ2-1; no definite D call. Germline CDR1 reads SGHRS; CDR2 reads YFSETQ. The CDR3 has 14 residues. The V gene lost 6 bases and the J gene lost 10 bases, with 20 bases spanning the gap. CDR3 sequence (DNA): TGCGCCAGCATCCCGGCCCCTGGCACCGGGGAGCAGTTCTTC. It yields the protein CASIPAPGTGEQFF.

The chain employs TRBV7-2 and TRBJ1-1; TRBD1 might be the D (6 bases). Between the trimmed V and J ends, which lost 2 bases and 1 base, there was a span of 8 bases. This CDR3 is 14 amino acids long. Germline values: CDR1 SGHTA, CDR2 FQGNSA. The CDR3 region has the DNA TGTGCCAGCAGCTTAACCAGGGGGAACACTGAAGCTTTCTTT. It translates to CASSLTRGNTEAFF.

The chain combines TRBV11-2 with TRBJ2-2; D may be TRBD2 (6 bases). The CDR3 has 17 residues. V lost 5 bases and J 8 bases, leaving 24 bases between the germline ends. Germline CDR1 is SGHAT and CDR2 is FQNNGV. The CDR3 nucleotides are TGTGCCAGCAGCGCCTGGCGGGGACCTACGAAGGCGGGGGAGCTGTTTTTT. This sequence encodes CASSAWRGPTKAGELFF.

The V and J genes are TRBV5-1 and TRBJ1-1; D ambiguous. Germline V gene lookup returns CDR1 SGHRS and CDR2 YFSETQ. Trimming left V 4 bases short and J 1 base short, with 14 bases between. The CDR3 has 15 residues. The CDR3 nucleotides read TGCGCCAGCAGCCTCGCATTGGGAGGGAACACTGAAGCTTTCTTT. Translating it yields CASSLALGGNTEAFF. Complete variable domain (other parts from reference TRBV5-1 and TRBJ1-1): KAGVTQTPRYLIKTRGQQVTLSCSPISGHRSVSWYQQTPGQGLQFLFEYFSETQRNKGNFPGRFSGRQFSNSRSEMNVSTLELGDSALYLCASSLALGGNTEAFFGQGTRLTVV.

The table lists this clone with a few counts. This chain links TRBV19 with TRBJ2-3; 10 nucleotides match TRBD1. From germline, CDR1 is LNHDA and CDR2 SQIVND (reference sequence). Losses at the gene ends were 6 bases for V and 1 base for J; bases not matched to a gene: 7. The CDR3 sequence is 16 residues long. CDR3 sequence (DNA): TGTGCCAGTAGCTCTGGTGGGACAGGGGGCACAGATACGCAGTATTTT. Protein product: CASSSGGTGGTDTQYF. The full variable domain, completed using reference TRBV19 and TRBJ2-3, is DGGITQSPKYLFRKEGQNVTLSCEQNLNHDAMYWYRQDPGQGLRLIYYSQIVNDFQKGDIAEGYSVSREKKESFPLTVTSAQKNPTAFYLCASSSGGTGGTDTQYFGPGTRLTVL.

V gene TRBV7-2 combines with J gene TRBJ2-7; D gene unclear. V shed 5 bases and J shed 3 bases, with 14 bases lying between them. CDR1 SGHTA and CDR2 FQGNSA come from the germline V gene. The CDR3 consists of 14 residues. CDR3 DNA: TGTGCCAGCAGCCCCACCCGGGTCAACTACGAGCAGTACTTC. As protein: CASSPTRVNYEQYF. The variable domain in full, completed from reference TRBV7-2 and TRBJ2-7, reads GAGVSQSPSNKVTEKGKDVELRCDPISGHTALYWYRQSLGQGLEFLIYFQGNSAPDKSGLPSDRFSAERTGGSVSTLTIQRTQQEDSAVYLCASSPTRVNYEQYFGPGTRLTVT.

This chain links TRBV7-6 with TRBJ2-3; the match to TRBD1 covers 9 bases. Per germline, CDR1 SGHVS and CDR2 FNYEAQ. V shed 5 bases and J 2 bases; nucleotides not matched to a gene: 11. CDR3 size: 17 residues. For the CDR3, the DNA is TGTGCCAGCAGCCGCGGGACAGGGCTAGACTTCACAGATACGCAGTATTTT. Protein sequence: CASSRGTGLDFTDTQYF.

The chain links TRBV19 to TRBJ1-6; TRBD1 matches 8 bases. The V gene's germline CDR1 is LNHDA and CDR2 SQIVND (reference sequence). CDR3 length: 14 amino acids. Trimming removed 6 bases from V and 7 bases from J; junction bases left unmatched: 5. Here the CDR3 DNA reads TGTGCCAGTAGCACGGACAGGGAGAATTCACCCCTCCACTTT. Its protein product is CASSTDRENSPLHF.

The chain recombines TRBV25-1 with TRBJ2-2; 8 bases are shared with TRBD1. The CDR3 totals 13 residues. The germline V gene has CDR1 MGHDK and CDR2 SYGVNS. Trimming cost V 8 bases and J 6 bases; bases outside gene matches: 5. CDR3 DNA: TGTGCCAGCGAGCAGGGGGCAGCCGGGGAGCTGTTTTTT. Protein product: CASEQGAAGELFF.

V is TRBV29-1 and J is TRBJ1-4, with 7 bases identical to TRBD1. CDR1 and CDR2 from the germline V gene are SQVTM and ANQGSEA. Losses at the gene ends were 4 bases for V and 8 bases for J; bases not matched to a gene: 7. The CDR3 has 13 amino acids. In DNA, the CDR3 is TGCAGCGTTGCACAGGGGAAAGGCGAAAAACTGTTTTTT. Protein: CSVAQGKGEKLFF.

This chain uses TRBV6-5 with TRBJ2-1, with 9 bases aligning to TRBD1. The CDR3 sequence is 16 residues long. V shed 0 bases, J shed 4 bases, and the junction held 4 bases outside the gene matches. Germline CDR1 is MNHEY and CDR2 is SVGAGI. The CDR3 coding sequence is TGTGCCAGCAGTTACTCAAACAGGGGGCCATACAATGAGCAGTTCTTC. It yields the protein CASSYSNRGPYNEQFF.

The rearrangement joins TRBV7-9 to TRBJ1-1; unclear D gene. Trimming took off 3 bases at V and 3 bases at J, with 8 bases between the two ends. The CDR3 has 13 amino acids. CDR1 and CDR2 from the germline V gene are SEHNR and FQNEAQ (reference sequence). CDR3 sequence (DNA): TGTGCCAGCAGCTTGGAGGGAGACACTGAAGCTTTCTTT. Translation: CASSLEGDTEAFF.

The J gene is TRBJ1-2, the V gene TRBV6-1; 7 bases match TRBD1. CDR3 length: 15 residues. Germline V CDR1 and CDR2: MNHNS, SASEGT. V shed 6 bases and J 5 bases; nucleotides not matched to a gene: 12. The CDR3 protein is CASRGPGTASYGYTF. In nucleotides, the CDR3 is TGTGCCAGCAGGGGTCCCGGGACAGCCTCTTATGGCTACACCTTC.

The gene calls are TRBV27 and TRBJ2-3; 8 nucleotides line up with TRBD1. The trim removed 4 bases at V and 1 base at J, leaving 13 bases unmatched. The V gene's germline CDR1 is MNHEY and CDR2 SMNVEV (reference sequence). CDR3 length: 18 residues. This CDR3 is CASSSPGSTGVGTDTQYF. The DNA of the CDR3 is TGTGCCAGCAGTTCCCCCGGGTCGACAGGGGTCGGCACAGATACGCAGTATTTT.